This T cell receptor (beta chain) is from a study of blood T cell repertoires in COVID-19 (dated by TCRdb to 2019 to 2021). Regarding the research as a whole: Samples from collaborators originated in the United States, Italy and Spain and spanned both the acute and convalescent phases of COVID-19. Nearly every sample came with metadata listing a de-identified subject ID, COVID-19 status, age in years and sex. Samples were obtained from the ongoing ImmuneRACE study (first 160 participants) and from 950 to 1,500 subjects provided by 6 global collaborators. The dataset comprised deeply sampled blood TCRbeta repertoires from subjects exposed to, actively infected with, or recovered from COVID-19. The repertoires were released in a freely available public database intended as a resource for research on the immune response to SARS-CoV-2. The material from the prospective study consisted of cDNA or gDNA derived from T cells, B-cell-depleted T cells, or PBMCs. HLA class I and class II types, where available, came from metadata supplied by the sample provider rather than from assay-based typing.

Of note for this clone: Its antigen specificity is not known. Within one base of it there is no much larger clone, and no base qualities were kept.

Overall results and qualifications from the work: How much clinical and demographic metadata was included differed by source and by participant, and the metadata was provided uncurated.

TCRbeta CDR3 regions were amplified from genomic DNA by means of the immunoSEQ Assay, a bias-controlled multiplex PCR. On the authors' methods: The number of nucleated cells in each sample was estimated from the amplification of reference gene primers within the assay. To quantify the absolute abundance of each unique TCRbeta CDR3 rearrangement, sequence reads were collapsed and filtered. For each sample, productive Simpson clonality was calculated as the square root of Simpson's diversity index over productive rearrangements. TCRdb re-hosts the immuneACCESS table, in-frame sequences only. Its copies lack some clones; in the studies checked, an unresolved V gene accounts for under half of them, and the cause for the rest is not known. V and J calls and clone size come straight from that table; D and trimming were deduced from the DNA. Counted in this sample were 90,000 to 120,000 clones; over 75% of them appeared once. The ten largest clones take up roughly 30% of the sample.

Collaborating institutions collected whole blood in K2EDTA tubes following their own protocols. For TCRbeta analysis, collaborators shipped samples as frozen whole blood, isolated PBMCs, or DNA extracted from either of those sample types. According to the germline V gene (reference sequence), CDR1 reads LNHDA and CDR2 reads SQIVND. CDR3 length: 15 amino acids, cysteine to phenylalanine. Only the CDR3 region is kept as DNA, spanning 45 bases read in frame from base 1. Deletion took 5 bases off V and 8 bases off J, with a span of 18 bases between the germline ends. The source of this sequence is a woman over 75 with acute or convalescent COVID-19. The rearranged chain carries TRBV19 and TRBJ1-4; the D gene is perhaps TRBD1, on 5 matching bases. The sample consisted of peripheral blood. The CDR3 amino acid sequence is: CASSQDMKLYEKLFF. The nucleotides read TGTGCCAGTAGTCAGGACATGAAATTGTACGAAAAACTGTTTTTT.